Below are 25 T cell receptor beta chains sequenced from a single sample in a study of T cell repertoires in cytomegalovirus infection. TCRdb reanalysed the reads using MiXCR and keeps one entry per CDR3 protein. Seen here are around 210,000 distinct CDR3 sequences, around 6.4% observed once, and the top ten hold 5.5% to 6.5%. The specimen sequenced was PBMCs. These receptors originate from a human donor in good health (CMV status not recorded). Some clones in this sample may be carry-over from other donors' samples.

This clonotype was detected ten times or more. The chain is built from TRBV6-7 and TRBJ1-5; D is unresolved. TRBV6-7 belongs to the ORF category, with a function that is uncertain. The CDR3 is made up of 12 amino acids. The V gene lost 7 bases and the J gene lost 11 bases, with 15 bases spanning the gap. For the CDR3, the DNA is TGTGCCAGCAAAGAGTGGTTTGCAGCCCAGCATTTT. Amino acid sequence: CASKEWFAAQHF.

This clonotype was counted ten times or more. The CDR3 nucleotides are TGTGCCAGCAGAACTCGACGGATGAACACTGAAGCTTTCTTT. Translated, it gives CASRTRRMNTEAFF. J is TRBJ1-1 and V is TRBV6-5, with no clear D. The CDR3 is 14 residues long. The V end lost 6 bases, the J end lost 0 bases, and 11 bases lay between the germline ends. Per germline, CDR1 MNHEY and CDR2 SVGAGI.

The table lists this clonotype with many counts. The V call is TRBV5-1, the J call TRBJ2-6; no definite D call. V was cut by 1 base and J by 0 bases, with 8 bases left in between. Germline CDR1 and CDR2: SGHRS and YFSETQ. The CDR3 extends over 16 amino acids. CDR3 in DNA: TGCGCCAGCAGCTTGACACAGAGCTCTGGGGCCAACGTCCTGACTTTC. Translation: CASSLTQSSGANVLTF.

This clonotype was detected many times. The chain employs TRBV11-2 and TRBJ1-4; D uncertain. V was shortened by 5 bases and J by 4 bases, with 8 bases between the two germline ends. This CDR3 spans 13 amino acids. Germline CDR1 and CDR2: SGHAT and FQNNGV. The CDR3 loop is CASSLIFNEKLFF. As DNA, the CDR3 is TGTGCCAGCAGCCTAATTTTTAATGAAAAACTGTTTTTT.

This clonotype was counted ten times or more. The CDR3 DNA reads as TGTGCCAGCAGCTTAGGAACGGGGATGAACACTGAAGCTTTCTTT. Protein sequence: CASSLGTGMNTEAFF. The gene calls are TRBV7-2 and TRBJ1-1; D is ambiguous. V was clipped by 1 base and J by 0 bases, with 9 bases between them. The CDR3 loop spans 15 amino acids. CDR1 is SGHTA, CDR2 FQGNSA, per germline.

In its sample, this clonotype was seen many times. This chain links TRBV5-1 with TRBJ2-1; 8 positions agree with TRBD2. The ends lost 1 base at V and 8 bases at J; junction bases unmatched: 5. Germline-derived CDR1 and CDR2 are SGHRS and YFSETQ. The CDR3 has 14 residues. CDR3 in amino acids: CASSLILRGDEQFF. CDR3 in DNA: TGCGCCAGCAGCTTGATATTGCGGGGGGATGAGCAGTTCTTC.

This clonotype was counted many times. The CDR3 loop is CSARPPGADTEAFF. The CDR3 DNA sequence: TGCAGCGCCCGACCCCCGGGAGCGGACACTGAAGCTTTCTTT. V gene TRBV29-1 combines with J gene TRBJ1-1; no clear D gene. Trimming stripped 7 bases from V and 3 bases from J, with 18 bases between. Germline-derived CDR1 and CDR2 are SQVTM and ANQGSEA. This CDR3 comprises 14 residues.

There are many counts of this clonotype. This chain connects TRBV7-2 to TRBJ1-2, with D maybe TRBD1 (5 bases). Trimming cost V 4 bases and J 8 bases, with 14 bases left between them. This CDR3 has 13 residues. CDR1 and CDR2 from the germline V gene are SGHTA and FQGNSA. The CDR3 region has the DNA TGTGCCAGCAGCTCGGGACGGATGGTGGGCTACACCTTC. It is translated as CASSSGRMVGYTF.

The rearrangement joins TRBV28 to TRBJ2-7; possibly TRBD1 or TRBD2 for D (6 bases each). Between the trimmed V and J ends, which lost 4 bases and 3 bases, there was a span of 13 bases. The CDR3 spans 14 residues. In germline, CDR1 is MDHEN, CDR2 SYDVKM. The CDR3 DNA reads TGTGCCAGCAGTTGGGGGGCGGCGAGCTACGAGCAGTACTTC. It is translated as CASSWGAASYEQYF.

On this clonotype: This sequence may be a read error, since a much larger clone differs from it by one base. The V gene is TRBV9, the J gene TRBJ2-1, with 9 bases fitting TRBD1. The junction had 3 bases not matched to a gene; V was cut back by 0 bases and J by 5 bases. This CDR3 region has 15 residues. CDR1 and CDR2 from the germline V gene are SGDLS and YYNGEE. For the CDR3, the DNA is TGTGCCAGCAGCGTAGGGACAGGGGTGCACAATGAGCAGTTCTTC. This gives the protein CASSVGTGVHNEQFF.

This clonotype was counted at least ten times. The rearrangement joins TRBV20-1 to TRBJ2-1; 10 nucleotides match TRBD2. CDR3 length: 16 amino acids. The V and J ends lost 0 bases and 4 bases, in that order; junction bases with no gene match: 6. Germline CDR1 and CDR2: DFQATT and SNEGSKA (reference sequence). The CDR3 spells CSARDSSGGPYNEQFF. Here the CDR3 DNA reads TGCAGTGCTAGAGATAGTAGCGGGGGGCCTTACAATGAGCAGTTCTTC.

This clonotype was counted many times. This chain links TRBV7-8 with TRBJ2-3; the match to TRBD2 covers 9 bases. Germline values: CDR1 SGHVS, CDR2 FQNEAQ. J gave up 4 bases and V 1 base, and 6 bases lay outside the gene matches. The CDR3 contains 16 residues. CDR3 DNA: TGTGCCAGCAGCTTAGGGTTAGCGGGGGTAGCAGATACGCAGTATTTT. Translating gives CASSLGLAGVADTQYF.

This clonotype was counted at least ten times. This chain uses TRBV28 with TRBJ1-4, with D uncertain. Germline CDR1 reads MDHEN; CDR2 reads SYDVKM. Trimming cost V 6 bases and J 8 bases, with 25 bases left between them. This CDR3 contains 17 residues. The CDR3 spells CASSPLGRAQKGEKLFF. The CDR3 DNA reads TGTGCCAGCAGCCCCCTCGGAAGGGCGCAGAAAGGAGAAAAACTGTTTTTT.

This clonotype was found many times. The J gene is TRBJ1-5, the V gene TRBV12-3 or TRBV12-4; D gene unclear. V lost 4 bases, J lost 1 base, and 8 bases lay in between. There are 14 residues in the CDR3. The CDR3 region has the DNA TGTGCCAGCAGTTGGAGTGGAAGCAATCAGCCCCAGCATTTT. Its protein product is CASSWSGSNQPQHF.

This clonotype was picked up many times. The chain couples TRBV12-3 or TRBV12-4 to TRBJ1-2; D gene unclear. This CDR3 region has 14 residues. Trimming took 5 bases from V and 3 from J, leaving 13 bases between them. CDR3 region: CASSPSDGHYGYTF. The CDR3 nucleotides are TGTGCCAGCAGTCCATCGGACGGGCACTATGGCTACACCTTC.

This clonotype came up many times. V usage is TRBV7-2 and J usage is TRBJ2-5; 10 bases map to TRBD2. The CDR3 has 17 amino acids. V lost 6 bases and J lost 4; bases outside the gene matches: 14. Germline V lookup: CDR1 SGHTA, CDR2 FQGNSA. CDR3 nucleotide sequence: TGTGCCAGCAGTCCCGGGACTAGCGCTACAAGAGGAGAGACCCAGTACTTC. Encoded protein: CASSPGTSATRGETQYF.

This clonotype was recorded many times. The CDR3 reads CASSLAAAGSVDTQYF. As DNA, the CDR3 is TGTGCCAGCAGTTTAGCGGCTGCCGGATCCGTTGATACGCAGTATTTT. The V gene is TRBV12-3 or TRBV12-4, the J gene TRBJ2-3; no definite D call. CDR3 length equals 16 residues. V lost 0 bases and J 6 bases, leaving 16 bases between the germline ends.

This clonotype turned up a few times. CDR3 sequence (DNA): TGTGCCAGTAGGAGGGATAGAAGCAACTACAATCAGCCCCAGCATTTT. This translates into CASRRDRSNYNQPQHF. The genes are TRBV19 and TRBJ1-5; D not certain. The germline V gene encodes CDR1 LNHDA and CDR2 SQIVND (reference sequence). V lost 6 bases, J lost 3 bases, and 18 bases lay in between. This CDR3 is 16 amino acids long.

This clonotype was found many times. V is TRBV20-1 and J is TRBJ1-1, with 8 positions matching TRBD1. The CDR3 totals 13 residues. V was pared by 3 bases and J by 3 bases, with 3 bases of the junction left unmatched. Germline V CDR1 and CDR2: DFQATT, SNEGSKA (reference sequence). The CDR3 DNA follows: TGCAGTGCTAGGGGGGGACAGGACACTGAAGCTTTCTTT. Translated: CSARGGQDTEAFF.

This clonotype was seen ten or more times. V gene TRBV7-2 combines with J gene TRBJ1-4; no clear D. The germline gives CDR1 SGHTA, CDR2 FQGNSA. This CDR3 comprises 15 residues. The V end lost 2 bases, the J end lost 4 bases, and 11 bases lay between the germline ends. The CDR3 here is CASSLFGQLNEKLFF. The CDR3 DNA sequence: TGTGCCAGCAGCTTATTCGGGCAGCTTAATGAAAAACTGTTTTTT.

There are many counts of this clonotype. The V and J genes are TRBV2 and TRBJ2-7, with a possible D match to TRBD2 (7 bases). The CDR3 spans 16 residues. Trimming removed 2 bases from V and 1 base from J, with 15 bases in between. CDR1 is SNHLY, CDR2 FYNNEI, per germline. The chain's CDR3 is CASSEFGGPGSYEQYF. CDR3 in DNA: TGTGCCAGCAGTGAATTCGGGGGGCCGGGGTCCTACGAGCAGTACTTC.

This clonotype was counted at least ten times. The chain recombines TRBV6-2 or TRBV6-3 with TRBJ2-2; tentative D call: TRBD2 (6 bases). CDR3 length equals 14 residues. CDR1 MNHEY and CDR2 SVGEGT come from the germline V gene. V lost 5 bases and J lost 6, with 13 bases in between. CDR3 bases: TGTGCCAGCAGTAACCCCGGGGACTCCGGGGAGCTGTTTTTT. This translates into CASSNPGDSGELFF.

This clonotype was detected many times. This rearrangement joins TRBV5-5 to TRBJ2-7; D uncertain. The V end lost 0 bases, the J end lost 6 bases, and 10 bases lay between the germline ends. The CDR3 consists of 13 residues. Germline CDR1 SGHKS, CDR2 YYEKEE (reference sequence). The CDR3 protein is CASSLGAVSEQYF. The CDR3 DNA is TGTGCCAGCAGCTTGGGTGCAGTCAGCGAGCAGTACTTC.

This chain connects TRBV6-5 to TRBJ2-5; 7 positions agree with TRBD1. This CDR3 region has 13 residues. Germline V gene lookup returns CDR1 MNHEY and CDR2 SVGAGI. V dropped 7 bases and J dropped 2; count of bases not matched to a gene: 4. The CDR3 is CASKGTVQETQYF. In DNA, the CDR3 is TGTGCCAGCAAAGGGACAGTTCAAGAGACCCAGTACTTC.

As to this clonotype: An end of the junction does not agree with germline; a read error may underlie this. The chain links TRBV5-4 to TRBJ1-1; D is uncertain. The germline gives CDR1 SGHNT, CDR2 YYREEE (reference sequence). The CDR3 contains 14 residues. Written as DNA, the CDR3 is TGTGCCAGCAGCTCGATAGAGATGAACACTGAAGCTTCCTTT. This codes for CASSSIEMNTEASF.